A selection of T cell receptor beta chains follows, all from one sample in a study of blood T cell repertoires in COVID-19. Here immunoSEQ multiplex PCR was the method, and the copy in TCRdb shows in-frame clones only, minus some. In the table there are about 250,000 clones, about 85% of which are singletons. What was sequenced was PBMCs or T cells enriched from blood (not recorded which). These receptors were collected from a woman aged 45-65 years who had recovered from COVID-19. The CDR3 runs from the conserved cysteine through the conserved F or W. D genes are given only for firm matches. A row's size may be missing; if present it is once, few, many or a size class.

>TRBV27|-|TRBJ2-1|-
CASSMTGRTYNEQFF
TGTGCCAGCAGCATGACAGGAAGGACCTACAATGAGCAGTTCTTC
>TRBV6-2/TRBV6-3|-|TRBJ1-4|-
CASSYSPHLGEKLFF
TGTGCCAGCAGTTACTCGCCTCACCTCGGGGAAAAACTGTTTTTT
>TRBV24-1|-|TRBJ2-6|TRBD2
CATSDRAGAGANVLTF
TGTGCCACCAGTGATCGAGCGGGAGCTGGGGCCAACGTCCTGACTTTC
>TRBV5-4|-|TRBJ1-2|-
CASSAGSLAYGYTF
TGTGCCAGCAGCGCAGGGTCCCTGGCCTATGGCTACACCTTC
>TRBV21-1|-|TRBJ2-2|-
CASINPSGTKNTGELFF
TGTGCCAGCATCAACCCGTCGGGGACTAAGAACACCGGGGAGCTGTTTTTT
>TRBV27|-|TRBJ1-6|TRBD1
CASSPTGRNYNSPLHF
TGTGCCAGCAGTCCGACAGGGAGGAACTATAATTCACCCCTCCACTTT
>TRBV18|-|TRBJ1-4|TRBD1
CASSPGQATNEKLFF
TGTGCCAGCTCACCGGGACAGGCAACTAATGAAAAACTGTTTTTT
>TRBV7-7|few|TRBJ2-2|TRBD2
CASSVTSGSNTGELFF
TGTGCTAGCAGCGTGACTAGCGGGTCCAACACCGGGGAGCTGTTTTTT
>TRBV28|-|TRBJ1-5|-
CASSLVRGYGNQPQHF
TGTGCCAGCAGTTTGGTTAGAGGTTATGGCAATCAGCCCCAGCATTTT
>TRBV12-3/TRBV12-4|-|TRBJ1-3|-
CASRLSHTIYF
TGTGCCAGCAGGCTTAGTCACACCATATATTTT
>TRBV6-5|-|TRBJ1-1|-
CASRNTGLEAFF
TGTGCCAGCAGGAATACAGGCTTGGAAGCTTTCTTT
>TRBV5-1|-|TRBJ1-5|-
CASSLVGGLEPQHF
TGCGCCAGCAGCTTGGTCGGGGGGTTGGAGCCCCAGCATTTT
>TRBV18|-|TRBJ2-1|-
CASSPGGGNEQFF
TGTGCCAGCTCACCGGGGGGAGGCAATGAGCAGTTCTTC
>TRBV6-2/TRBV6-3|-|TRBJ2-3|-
CASSYGEGDTDTQYF
TGTGCCAGCAGTTACGGGGAAGGGGACACAGATACGCAGTATTTT
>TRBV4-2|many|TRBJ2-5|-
CASSRNYQETQYF
TGTGCCAGCAGCCGTAACTACCAAGAGACCCAGTACTTC
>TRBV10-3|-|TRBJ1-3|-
CATQGNSGNTIYF
TGTGCCACCCAGGGTAACTCTGGAAACACCATATATTTT
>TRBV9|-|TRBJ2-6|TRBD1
CASSVRQGLAGANVLTF
TGTGCCAGCAGCGTTCGACAGGGGCTTGCTGGGGCCAACGTCCTGACTTTC
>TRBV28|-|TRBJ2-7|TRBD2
CASSLWGLAGASFVYEQYF
TGTGCCAGCAGTTTATGGGGACTAGCGGGAGCTAGTTTTGTCTACGAGCAGTACTTC
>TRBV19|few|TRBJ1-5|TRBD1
CASRTRDRGLSQPQHF
TGTGCCAGTAGGACCCGGGACAGGGGTTTAAGTCAGCCCCAGCATTTT
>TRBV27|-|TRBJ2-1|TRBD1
CASSPDRGLSYNEQFF
TGTGCCAGCAGTCCTGACAGGGGGCTCTCCTACAATGAGCAGTTCTTC
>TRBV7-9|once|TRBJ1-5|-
CASSPSGRSLNQPQHF
TGTGCCAGCAGCCCTTCGGGGAGGTCTTTGAATCAGCCCCAGCATTTT
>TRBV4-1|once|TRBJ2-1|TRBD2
CASSQTGLAVYNEQFF
TGCGCCAGCAGCCAAACCGGACTAGCGGTCTACAATGAGCAGTTCTTC
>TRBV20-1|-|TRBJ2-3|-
CSAGGTDTQYF
TGCAGTGCTGGGGGGACAGATACGCAGTATTTT
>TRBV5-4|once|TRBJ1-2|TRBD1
CASSKGQGANYGYTF
TGTGCCAGCAGCAAGGGACAGGGGGCGAACTATGGCTACACCTTC
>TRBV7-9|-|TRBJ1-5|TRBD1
CASSRYGQGGGNQPQHF
TGTGCCAGCAGCCGATATGGACAGGGCGGTGGCAATCAGCCCCAGCATTTT
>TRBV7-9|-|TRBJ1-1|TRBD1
CASSSDRVGTEAFF
TGTGCCAGCAGCTCGGACAGGGTAGGGACTGAAGCTTTCTTT
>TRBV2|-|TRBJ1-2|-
CASSDYRVGEGYTF
TGTGCCAGCAGTGACTACAGGGTCGGGGAAGGCTACACCTTC
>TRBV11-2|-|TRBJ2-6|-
CASSWTAGANVLTF
TGTGCCAGCAGCTGGACAGCTGGGGCCAACGTCCTGACTTTC
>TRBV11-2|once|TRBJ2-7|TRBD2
CASSLGASGVYEQYF
TGTGCCAGCAGCTTAGGTGCTAGCGGGGTTTACGAGCAGTACTTC
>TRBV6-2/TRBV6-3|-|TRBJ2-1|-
CASSYSNSGSNEQFF
TGTGCCAGCAGTTACTCGAATAGCGGTAGCAATGAGCAGTTCTTC
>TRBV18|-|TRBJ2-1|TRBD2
CASSQTSGSYLNEQFF
TGTGCCAGCTCACAGACTAGCGGGAGCTACCTCAATGAGCAGTTCTTC
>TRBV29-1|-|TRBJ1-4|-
CSVKLGATNEKLFF
TGCAGCGTAAAGTTAGGGGCGACTAATGAAAAACTGTTTTTT
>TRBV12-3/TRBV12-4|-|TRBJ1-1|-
CASSLQGHTEAFF
TGTGCCAGCAGTTTACAGGGTCACACTGAAGCTTTCTTT
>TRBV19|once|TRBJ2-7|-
CASSTRQSSWYF
TGTGCCAGTAGTACTCGACAGTCCTCCTGGTACTTC
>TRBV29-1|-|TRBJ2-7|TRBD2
CSVMEAGAFYEQYF
TGCAGCGTTATGGAGGCGGGAGCTTTCTACGAGCAGTACTTC
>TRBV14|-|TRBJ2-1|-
CASSQGMGRSYNEQFF
TGTGCCAGCAGCCAGGGCATGGGGCGCTCCTACAATGAGCAGTTCTTC
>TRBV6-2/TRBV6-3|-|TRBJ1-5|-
CASTPGASYQPQHF
TGTGCCAGCACCCCGGGGGCCTCTTATCAGCCCCAGCATTTT
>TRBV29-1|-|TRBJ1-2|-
CSVPGGSHLATGYTF
TGCAGCGTTCCTGGGGGGTCGCATCTGGCTACGGGCTACACCTTC
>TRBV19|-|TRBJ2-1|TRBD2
CASSPLIGTSGRAAYNEQFF
TGTGCCAGTAGTCCCTTAATAGGGACTAGCGGGAGGGCCGCCTACAATGAGCAGTTCTTC
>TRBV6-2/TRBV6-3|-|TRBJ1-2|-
CASSPTDSYYGYTF
TGTGCCAGCAGCCCCACGGACAGCTACTATGGCTACACCTTC
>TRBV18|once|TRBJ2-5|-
CASHRTDQETQYF
TGTGCCAGCCACAGGACAGATCAAGAGACCCAGTACTTC
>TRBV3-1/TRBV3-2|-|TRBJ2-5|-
CASSQVGSKETQYF
TGTGCCAGCAGCCAAGTTGGCAGTAAAGAGACCCAGTACTTC
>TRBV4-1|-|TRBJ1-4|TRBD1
CASSQEGTGGEKLFF
TGCGCCAGCAGCCAAGAGGGGACAGGGGGCGAAAAACTGTTTTTT
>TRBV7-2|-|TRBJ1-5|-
CASSSISGQPQHF
TGTGCCAGCAGCTCGATCTCGGGTCAGCCCCAGCATTTT
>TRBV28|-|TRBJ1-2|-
CASTSQGVANYGYTF
TGTGCCAGCACCTCCCAAGGGGTAGCTAACTATGGCTACACCTTC
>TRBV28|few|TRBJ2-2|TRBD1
CATLTGLTGELFF
TGTGCCACCCTGACAGGGCTCACCGGGGAGCTGTTTTTT
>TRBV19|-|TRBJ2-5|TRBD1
CASSMRTGDVSETQYF
TGTGCCAGTAGTATGAGGACAGGGGATGTTTCGGAGACCCAGTACTTC
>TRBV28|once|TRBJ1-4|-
CASSPESTSNEKLFF
TGTGCCAGCAGCCCCGAGTCAACCTCTAATGAAAAACTGTTTTTT
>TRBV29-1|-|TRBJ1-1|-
CSVDWSGQSNTEAFF
TGCAGCGTTGATTGGTCAGGACAGTCGAACACTGAAGCTTTCTTT
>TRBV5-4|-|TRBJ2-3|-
CASSLEGRRADTQYF
TGTGCCAGCAGCTTGGAAGGCCGCAGGGCAGATACGCAGTATTTT
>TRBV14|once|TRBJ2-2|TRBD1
CASSNGQDPLTGELFF
TGTGCCAGCAGCAACGGACAGGATCCCCTCACCGGGGAGCTGTTTTTT
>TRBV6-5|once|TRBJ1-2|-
CASSRDTYGYTF
TGTGCCAGCAGCCGGGACACTTATGGCTACACCTTC